Shown below are 28 T cell receptor beta chains from a single sample sequenced in a study of CD8+CD57+ T cells in acquired aplastic anemia. TCR beta VDJ and CDR3 profiling used genomic DNA as template. TCRdb recomputed calls from the reads with MiXCR, one row per CDR3 protein. In the table there are 130,000 or so distinct CDR3 sequences, 35% to 50% of which are singletons. Sequencing was done on a sample of sorted CD4+, CD8+, or CD8+CD57+ T cells (not recorded which) from PBMCs. Receptors originate from a human donor in good health, serving as a control.

This sequence joins TRBV19 and TRBJ2-3, with D possibly being TRBD1 (6 bases). V was pared by 4 bases and J by 1 base, with 12 bases between. CDR3 length: 15 residues. The germline V gene has CDR1 LNHDA and CDR2 SQIVND (reference sequence). CDR3: CASSTRRGGTDTQYF. The DNA for the CDR3 is TGTGCCAGTAGTACTCGCAGGGGTGGCACAGATACGCAGTATTTT.

The chain has TRBV10-3 and TRBJ1-6; 11 positions match TRBD1. V gave up 10 bases and J gave up 9 bases; unmatched junction bases: 8. CDR1 and CDR2 (germline): ENHRY, SYGVKD. There are 14 residues in the CDR3. CDR3 DNA: TGTGCCAGCCGAGGGGGACAGGGGGGTTCACCCCTCCACTTT. This gives the protein CASRGGQGGSPLHF.

This clonotype was observed many times. V usage is TRBV7-8 and J usage is TRBJ2-2, with 7 positions matching TRBD2. The CDR3 runs 15 residues. In germline, CDR1 is SGHVS, CDR2 FQNEAQ. With V trimmed by 6 bases and J by 4 bases, 8 bases remained unmatched. The CDR3 is CASRAPGGGTGELFF. The DNA of the CDR3 is TGTGCCAGCAGGGCGCCGGGGGGAGGCACCGGGGAGCTGTTTTTT. The full variable domain, with the rest looked up from reference TRBV7-8 and TRBJ2-2, is GAGVSQSPRYKVAKRGQDVALRCDPISGHVSLFWYQQALGQGPEFLTYFQNEAQLDKSGLPSDRFFAERPEGSVSTLKIQRTQQEDSAVYLCASRAPGGGTGELFFGEGSRLTVL.

This chain uses TRBV9 with TRBJ2-1; TRBD2 agrees at 9 bases. The CDR3 totals 15 residues. With 4 bases clipped from V and 3 bases from J, the junction kept 5 bases outside the gene matches. Germline CDR1 is SGDLS and CDR2 is YYNGEE. In DNA form, the CDR3 reads TGTGCCAGCAGCTCTAGCGGGGAATTCTACAATGAGCAGTTCTTC. Translated, it gives CASSSSGEFYNEQFF.

This clonotype was observed at least ten times. This sequence joins TRBV19 and TRBJ1-4; D is perhaps TRBD1 (5 bases). There are 15 residues in the CDR3. The germline gives CDR1 LNHDA, CDR2 SQIVND (reference sequence). Trimming took off 6 bases at V and 7 bases at J, with 18 bases between the two ends. The CDR3 DNA reads TGTGCCAGTAGATCGCAAGGGGCGCGGGTTGAAAAACTGTTTTTT. Translating gives CASRSQGARVEKLFF. Using reference TRBV19 and TRBJ1-4 for the parts outside the CDR3, the full variable domain is DGGITQSPKYLFRKEGQNVTLSCEQNLNHDAMYWYRQDPGQGLRLIYYSQIVNDFQKGDIAEGYSVSREKKESFPLTVTSAQKNPTAFYLCASRSQGARVEKLFFGSGTQLSVL.

The rearrangement links TRBV24-1 to TRBJ2-7; D may match TRBD1 or TRBD2 (5 bases each). This CDR3 has 15 amino acids. V lost 5 bases and J 7 bases, leaving 20 bases between the germline ends. Per germline, CDR1 KGHDR and CDR2 SFDVKD. The CDR3 DNA reads TGTGCCACCAGTGGACCGGGGCAGGGTGGTGAAGAGCAGTACTTC. Translation gives CATSGPGQGGEEQYF.

This clonotype was seen repeatedly, ten times or more. The chain is built from TRBV2 and TRBJ1-3; 9 positions match TRBD1. This CDR3 contains 19 residues. The ends lost 4 bases at V and 4 bases at J; junction bases unmatched: 17. From germline, CDR1 is SNHLY and CDR2 FYNNEI. DNA for the CDR3: TGTGCCAGCAGTGGCGAGGGACATGCCGGGACAGGGCTCGGAAACACCATATATTTT. This encodes CASSGEGHAGTGLGNTIYF. Full variable domain (outside the CDR3, taken from reference TRBV2 and TRBJ1-3): EPEVTQTPSHQVTQMGQEVILRCVPISNHLYFYWYRQILGQKVEFLVSFYNNEISEKSEIFDDQFSVERPDGSNFTLKIRSTKLEDSAMYFCASSGEGHAGTGLGNTIYFGEGSWLTVV.

With respect to this clonotype: This clone may be a read error of a much larger clone one base away. V usage is TRBV6-1 and J usage is TRBJ1-4, with no clear D. The CDR3 covers 12 residues. CDR1 and CDR2 from the germline V gene are MNHNS and SASEGT. The CDR3 sequence is CASTGDVEKLSF. As DNA, the CDR3 is TGTGCCAGCACCGGGGATGTCGAAAAACTGTCTTTT.

This clonotype was detected a few times. The chain carries TRBV10-3 and TRBJ1-6; 8 bases line up with TRBD1. Losses at the gene ends were 2 bases for V and 7 bases for J; bases not matched to a gene: 7. Germline V gene data show CDR1 as ENHRY and CDR2 as SYGVKD. This CDR3 spans 16 amino acids. The DNA of the CDR3 is TGTGCCATCAGTGAGCGAAAGGACAGGGAGAATTCACCCCTCCACTTT. It codes for CAISERKDRENSPLHF.

This clonotype came up many times. V usage is TRBV2 and J usage is TRBJ2-2, with 9 bases aligning to TRBD1. Germline V gene lookup returns CDR1 SNHLY and CDR2 FYNNEI. Trimming cost V 7 bases and J 9 bases; bases outside gene matches: 9. CDR3 size: 14 residues. The chain's CDR3 is CASKGQGLSRELFF. The CDR3 DNA reads as TGTGCCAGCAAAGGACAGGGGCTCTCCCGGGAGCTGTTTTTT.

The gene calls are TRBV14 and TRBJ1-4; D not certain. Trimming took 5 bases from V and 6 from J, leaving 4 bases between them. From germline, CDR1 is SGHDN and CDR2 FVKESK. This CDR3 has 11 amino acids. The DNA of the CDR3 is TGTGCCAGCAGCGCGTATGAAAAACTGTTTTTT. Amino acids: CASSAYEKLFF.

The table lists this clonotype with a few counts. Sequence at one end of the junction differs from germline and may be a read error. The chain uses TRBV6-1 and TRBJ1-1, with 12 positions matching TRBD1. This CDR3 is 14 amino acids long. Germline lookup yields CDR1 MNHNS and CDR2 SASEGT. The CDR3 DNA follows: TGTGCCAGCAGTGAAAGGGACAGGGGGCGTCAAGCTCTCTTT. This gives the protein CASSERDRGRQALF.

As for this clonotype: A much larger clone sits a single nucleotide away, making a read error possible. Because it lacks the conserved phenylalanine or tryptophan at the end, this CDR3 is likely a read error. This sequence joins TRBV30 and TRBJ1-2; D not resolved. Per germline, CDR1 GTSNPN and CDR2 SVGIG (reference sequence). The V end was cut by 3 bases, the J end by 7 bases, with 12 bases between. CDR3 length: 12 residues. Here the CDR3 DNA reads TGTGCCTGGAGGAGGTTGAACGTTGGCTACACCTCC. Amino acid sequence: CAWRRLNVGYTS.

This clonotype was observed many times. The chain uses TRBV12-3 or TRBV12-4 and TRBJ2-1, with D possibly TRBD2 on 6 matching bases. V shed 6 bases and J shed 7 bases, with 19 bases lying between them. CDR3 size: 15 residues. Here the CDR3 DNA reads TGTGCCAGCAGCCTAATGGGAGGTTTCTCGAATGAGCAGTTCTTC. Its protein is CASSLMGGFSNEQFF.

There are many counts of this clonotype. The rearrangement joins TRBV7-8 to TRBJ1-1; tentatively, D is TRBD1 (5 bases). From germline, CDR1 is SGHVS and CDR2 FQNEAQ. Trimming took off 1 base at V and 0 bases at J, with 12 bases between the two ends. The CDR3 runs 16 residues. CDR3 sequence reads: CASSLGGARVNTEAFF. The CDR3 DNA follows: TGTGCCAGCAGCTTAGGGGGAGCCAGGGTGAACACTGAAGCTTTCTTT.

Ten or more counts support this clonotype. J is TRBJ1-5 and V is TRBV5-8, with D possibly matching TRBD1 (5 bases). Per the germline V gene, CDR1 is SGHTS and CDR2 is YDEGEE. The CDR3 has 14 amino acids. V lost 3 bases to trimming and J lost 7 bases, with 14 bases between them. This CDR3 reads CASSYSGAFQPQHF. The CDR3 coding sequence is TGTGCCAGCAGCTACTCCGGGGCCTTCCAGCCCCAGCATTTT. Supplemented by reference TRBV5-8 and TRBJ1-5, the full variable domain reads EAGVTQSPTHLIKTRGQQATLRCSPISGHTSVYWYQQALGLGLQFLLWYDEGEERNRGNFPPRFSGRQFPNYSSELNVNALELEDSALYLCASSYSGAFQPQHFGDGTRLSIL.

There are many counts of this clonotype. The chain is built from TRBV2 and TRBJ2-7; D unclear. Germline values: CDR1 SNHLY, CDR2 FYNNEI. V was cut by 6 bases and J by 3 bases, with 12 bases left in between. This CDR3 contains 13 residues. The CDR3 spells CASRTVRNYEQYF. The DNA of the CDR3 is TGTGCCAGCAGAACGGTAAGGAACTACGAGCAGTACTTC. The variable domain in full, completed from reference TRBV2 and TRBJ2-7, reads EPEVTQTPSHQVTQMGQEVILRCVPISNHLYFYWYRQILGQKVEFLVSFYNNEISEKSEIFDDQFSVERPDGSNFTLKIRSTKLEDSAMYFCASRTVRNYEQYFGPGTRLTVT.

This clonotype was recorded many times. The rearrangement uses TRBV19 and TRBJ2-1, with a possible D match to TRBD2 (5 bases). The CDR3 loop spans 16 amino acids. Between the trimmed V and J ends, which lost 3 bases and 0 bases, there was a span of 12 bases. Germline-derived CDR1 and CDR2 are LNHDA and SQIVND (reference sequence). The CDR3 spells CASSIRSGNSYNEQFF. In DNA form, the CDR3 reads TGTGCCAGTAGTATCCGAAGCGGTAACTCCTACAATGAGCAGTTCTTC. The whole variable domain, filled in from reference TRBV19 and TRBJ2-1, reads DGGITQSPKYLFRKEGQNVTLSCEQNLNHDAMYWYRQDPGQGLRLIYYSQIVNDFQKGDIAEGYSVSREKKESFPLTVTSAQKNPTAFYLCASSIRSGNSYNEQFFGPGTRLTVL.

This clonotype was observed many times. The J gene is TRBJ2-2, the V gene TRBV9, with 16 bases that match TRBD2. The CDR3 is 16 residues long. V lost 5 bases to trimming and J lost 5 bases; unmatched junction nucleotides: 3. Germline loops: CDR1 SGDLS, CDR2 YYNGEE. The CDR3 DNA reads as TGTGCCAGCAGGGGACTAGCGGGAGGGCCTACCGGGGAGCTGTTTTTT. This sequence encodes CASRGLAGGPTGELFF.

The chain couples TRBV4-1 to TRBJ2-1; 16 positions agree with TRBD2. The CDR3 totals 18 residues. Germline V CDR1 and CDR2: MGHRA, YSYEKL. The V and J ends lost 4 bases and 2 bases, in that order; junction bases with no gene match: 5. In DNA, the CDR3 is TGCGCCAGCAGCCCAGGGACTAGCGGGAGGGGGACCTACAATGAGCAGTTCTTC. Its protein is CASSPGTSGRGTYNEQFF.

This clonotype has a count of ten or more. The junction does not match germline at one end; this may be a read error. V gene TRBV5-1 combines with J gene TRBJ2-7; D is undetermined. CDR1 is SGHRS and CDR2 is YFSETQ in the germline V gene. The CDR3 extends over 11 amino acids. CDR3 region: CASSLDYEQYF. The DNA for the CDR3 is TGTGCCAGCAGCTTAGACTACGAGCAGTACTTC.

V is TRBV5-1 and J is TRBJ1-2; possibly TRBD1 for D (6 bases). CDR3 size: 16 residues. V dropped 0 bases and J dropped 5 bases, with 17 bases sitting between them. Germline V CDR1 and CDR2: SGHRS, YFSETQ. CDR3 protein: CASSLDGTSWGYGYTF. CDR3 sequence (DNA): TGCGCCAGCAGCTTGGATGGGACATCCTGGGGGTATGGCTACACCTTC.

This clonotype has a single count. The chain uses TRBV20-1 and TRBJ1-2; D is perhaps TRBD1 (5 bases). V lost 6 bases, J lost 4 bases, and 12 bases lay in between. Germline CDR1 reads DFQATT; CDR2 reads SNEGSKA (reference sequence). The CDR3 length is 12 residues. The CDR3 loop is CSATGTSYGYTF. The DNA of the CDR3 is TGCAGTGCCACTGGGACCTCCTATGGCTACACCTTC.

For this clonotype: In this CDR3 the conserved last residue, phenylalanine or tryptophan, is missing, so a read error is likely. The chain uses TRBV30 and TRBJ1-4; maybe TRBD1 (5 bases). The germline gives CDR1 GTSNPN, CDR2 SVGIG (reference sequence). This CDR3 has 15 residues. Trimming left V 3 bases short and J 4 bases short, with 15 bases between. CDR3 DNA sequence: TGTGCCTGGAGCCCCCAGGGTGCGGGTAATGAAAAACTGTTTTTA. Amino acid sequence: CAWSPQGAGNEKLFL.

There are many counts of this clonotype. This sequence joins TRBV15 and TRBJ1-1; TRBD1 is a possible D gene (6 bases). Trimming shortened V by 3 bases and J by 9 bases, and 17 bases separated the two germline ends. Germline CDR1 reads LNHNV; CDR2 reads YYDKDF (reference sequence). CDR3 length equals 14 residues. The CDR3 here is CATSRGDIGYKAFF. As DNA, the CDR3 is TGTGCCACCAGCAGGGGGGACATCGGGTACAAAGCTTTCTTT.

There are a few counts of this clonotype. A much larger clone is a single base away; this may be a read error. The chain links TRBV11-1 to TRBJ1-2, with D possibly matching TRBD1 (6 bases). The CDR3 contains 17 residues. Per the germline V gene, CDR1 is SGHAT and CDR2 is FQDESV (reference sequence). The CDR3 region is CASSPGRGATFNYGYIF. CDR3 nucleotides: TGTGCCAGCAGCCCAGGGCGGGGGGCAACTTTTAACTATGGCTACATCTTC.

This clonotype was detected ten times or more. This chain connects TRBV6-6 to TRBJ2-1; D is ambiguous. With 6 bases removed from V and 9 bases from J, the gap between germline ends came to 15 bases. The CDR3 runs to 13 residues. CDR1 and CDR2 (germline): MNHNY, SVGAGI (reference sequence). The CDR3 DNA reads TGTGCCAGCAGGCAGACTGCCCCCCTTGAGCAGTTCTTC. Translating it yields CASRQTAPLEQFF.

The chain recombines TRBV11-3 with TRBJ2-7; 8 bases agree with TRBD1. The ends lost 5 bases at V and 4 bases at J; junction bases unmatched: 10. Per germline, CDR1 SGHNT and CDR2 YENEEA. The CDR3 spans 15 residues. DNA for the CDR3: TGTGCCAGCAGCACCAGGGGGCTCGGGTCGTACGAGCAGTACTTC. This codes for CASSTRGLGSYEQYF.